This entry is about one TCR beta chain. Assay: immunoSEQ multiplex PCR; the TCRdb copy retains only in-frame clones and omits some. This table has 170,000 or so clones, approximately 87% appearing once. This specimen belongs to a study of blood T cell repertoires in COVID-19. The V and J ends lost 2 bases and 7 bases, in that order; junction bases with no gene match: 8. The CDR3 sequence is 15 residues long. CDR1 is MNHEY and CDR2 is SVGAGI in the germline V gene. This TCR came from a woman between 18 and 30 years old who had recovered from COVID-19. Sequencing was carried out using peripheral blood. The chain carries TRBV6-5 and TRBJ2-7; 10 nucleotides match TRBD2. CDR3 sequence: CASSYLSGGPGEQYF. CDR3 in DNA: TGTGCCAGCAGTTACCTTAGCGGGGGGCCCGGGGAGCAGTACTTC.